This TCR beta chain was sequenced during a study of beta chain features in type 1 diabetes. Study results and limitations: Cells with high TCR expression could be over-represented when cDNA is sequenced.

The sequenced template was cDNA made from the entire isolated RNA. Method: immunoSEQ multiplex PCR; TCRdb's copy keeps in-frame clones and lacks some. Of approximately 110,000 clones listed, roughly 43% are singletons. CDR1 and CDR2 from the germline V gene are SQVTM and ANQGSEA. There are 12 residues in the CDR3. Trimming shortened V by 7 bases and J by 5 bases, and 14 bases separated the two germline ends. Worth noting for this clone: Its matching antigen is unknown.

The rearrangement joins TRBV29-1 to TRBJ1-1; TRBD1 might be the D (6 bases). The source material was stem cell memory CD4+ T cells from blood. The source of this sequence is a woman younger than 35 in good health. The CDR3 sequence: CSETGRGTEAFF. CDR3 nucleotides: TGCAGCGAAACAGGCAGGGGAACTGAAGCTTTCTTT. Supplemented by reference TRBV29-1 and TRBJ1-1, the full variable domain reads SAVISQKPSRDICQRGTSLTIQCQVDSQVTMMFWYRQQPGQSLTLIATANQGSEATYESGFVIDKFPISRPNLTFSTLTVSNMSPEDSSIYLCSETGRGTEAFFGQGTRLTVV.